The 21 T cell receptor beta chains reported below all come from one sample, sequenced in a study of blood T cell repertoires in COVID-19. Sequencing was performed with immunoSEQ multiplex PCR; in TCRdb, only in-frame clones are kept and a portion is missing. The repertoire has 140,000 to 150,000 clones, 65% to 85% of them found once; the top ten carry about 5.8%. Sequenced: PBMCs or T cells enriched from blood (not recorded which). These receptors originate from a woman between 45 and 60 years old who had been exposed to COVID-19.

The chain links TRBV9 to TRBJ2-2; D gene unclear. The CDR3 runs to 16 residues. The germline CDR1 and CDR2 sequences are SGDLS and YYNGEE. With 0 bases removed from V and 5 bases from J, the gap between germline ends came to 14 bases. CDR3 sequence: CASSVGAAQETGELFF. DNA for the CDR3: TGTGCCAGCAGCGTAGGGGCCGCGCAGGAAACCGGGGAGCTGTTTTTT. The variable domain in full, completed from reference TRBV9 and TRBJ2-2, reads DSGVTQTPKHLITATGQRVTLRCSPRSGDLSVYWYQQSLDQGLQFLIQYYNGEERAKGNILERFSAQQFPDLHSELNLSSLELGDSALYFCASSVGAAQETGELFFGEGSRLTVL.

The DNA of the CDR3 is TGTGCCAGCTCACCCAGGACAGGCCGAACGACGAATCAGCCCCAGCATTTT. Translation: CASSPRTGRTTNQPQHF. V is TRBV18 and J is TRBJ1-5; 7 nucleotides line up with TRBD1. V trimming: 3 bases; J trimming: 4 bases; junction bases outside the gene matches: 12. This CDR3 is 17 amino acids long. Germline CDR1 reads KGHSH; CDR2 reads LQKENI.

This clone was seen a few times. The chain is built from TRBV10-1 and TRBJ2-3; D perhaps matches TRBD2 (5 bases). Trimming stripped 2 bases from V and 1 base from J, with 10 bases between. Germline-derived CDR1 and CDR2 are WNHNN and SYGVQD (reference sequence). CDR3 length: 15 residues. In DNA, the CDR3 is TGCGCCAGCAGTGAGGAAGCGGCCCGCACAGATACGCAGTATTTT. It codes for CASSEEAARTDTQYF.

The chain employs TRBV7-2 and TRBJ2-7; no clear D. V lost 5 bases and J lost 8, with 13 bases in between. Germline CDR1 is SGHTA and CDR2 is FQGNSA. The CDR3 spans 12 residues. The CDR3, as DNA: TGTGCCAGCAGCCAGGCCAGTTCTAAGCAGTACTTC. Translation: CASSQASSKQYF.

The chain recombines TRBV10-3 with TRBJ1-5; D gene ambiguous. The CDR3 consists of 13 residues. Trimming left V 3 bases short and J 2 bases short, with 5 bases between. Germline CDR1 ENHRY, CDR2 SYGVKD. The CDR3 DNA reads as TGTGCCATCAGTGAAGCGGGCAATCAGCCCCAGCATTTT. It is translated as CAISEAGNQPQHF.

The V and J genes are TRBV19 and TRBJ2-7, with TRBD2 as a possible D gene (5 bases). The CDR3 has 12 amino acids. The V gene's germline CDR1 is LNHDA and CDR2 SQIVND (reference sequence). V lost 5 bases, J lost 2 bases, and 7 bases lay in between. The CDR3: CASSAGTYEQYF. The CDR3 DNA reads TGTGCCAGTAGTGCCGGGACCTACGAGCAGTACTTC.

The CDR3 sequence is CASSVDRVTGEQFF. Here the CDR3 DNA reads TGTGCCAGCAGCGTAGATAGAGTAACCGGTGAGCAGTTCTTC. The chain couples TRBV9 to TRBJ2-1; D is uncertain. Germline V gene sequence: CDR1 SGDLS, CDR2 YYNGEE. The V gene lost 0 bases and the J gene lost 9 bases, with 13 bases spanning the gap. This CDR3 region has 14 residues.

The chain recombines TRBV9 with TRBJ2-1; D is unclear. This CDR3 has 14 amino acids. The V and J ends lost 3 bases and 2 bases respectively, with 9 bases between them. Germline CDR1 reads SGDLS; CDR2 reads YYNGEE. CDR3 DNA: TGTGCCAGCAGCGCCCCAGTCGCCTACAATGAGCAGTTCTTC. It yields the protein CASSAPVAYNEQFF.

The CDR3 DNA sequence: TGTGCCAGCACCCCGAGGGGGTGGGACTCACCCCTCCACTTT. This codes for CASTPRGWDSPLHF. The chain links TRBV7-2 to TRBJ1-6, with TRBD1 as a possible D gene (6 bases). This CDR3 comprises 14 residues. Trimming pared 7 bases from V and 10 bases from J, leaving 17 bases between. CDR1 and CDR2 from the germline V gene are SGHTA and FQGNSA.

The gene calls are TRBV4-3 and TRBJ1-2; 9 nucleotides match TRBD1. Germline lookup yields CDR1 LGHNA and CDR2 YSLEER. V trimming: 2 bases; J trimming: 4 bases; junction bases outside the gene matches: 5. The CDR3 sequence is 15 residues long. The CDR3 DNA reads TGCGCCAGCAGCCAATTGGGACAGGGTAGCTATGGCTACACCTTC. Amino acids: CASSQLGQGSYGYTF.

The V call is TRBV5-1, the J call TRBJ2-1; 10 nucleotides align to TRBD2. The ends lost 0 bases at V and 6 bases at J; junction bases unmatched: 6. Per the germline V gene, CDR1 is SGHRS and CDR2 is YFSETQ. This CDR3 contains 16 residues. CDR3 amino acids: CASSLGSLAGANEQFF. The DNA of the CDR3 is TGCGCCAGCAGCTTGGGTAGCCTAGCGGGAGCCAATGAGCAGTTCTTC. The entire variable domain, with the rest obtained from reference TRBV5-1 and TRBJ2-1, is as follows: KAGVTQTPRYLIKTRGQQVTLSCSPISGHRSVSWYQQTPGQGLQFLFEYFSETQRNKGNFPGRFSGRQFSNSRSEMNVSTLELGDSALYLCASSLGSLAGANEQFFGPGTRLTVL.

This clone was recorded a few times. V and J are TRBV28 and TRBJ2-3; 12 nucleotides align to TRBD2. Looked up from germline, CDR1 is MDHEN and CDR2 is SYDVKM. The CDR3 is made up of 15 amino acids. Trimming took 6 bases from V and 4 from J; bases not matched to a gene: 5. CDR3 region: CASSTLAGGPDTQYF. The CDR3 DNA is TGTGCCAGCAGCACTCTAGCGGGGGGGCCAGATACGCAGTATTTT.

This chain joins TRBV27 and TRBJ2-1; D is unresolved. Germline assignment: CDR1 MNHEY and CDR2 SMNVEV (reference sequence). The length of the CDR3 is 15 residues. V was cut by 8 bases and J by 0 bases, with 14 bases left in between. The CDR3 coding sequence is TGTGCCAGCCGAGAGATGGTAAGCTCCTACAATGAGCAGTTCTTC. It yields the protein CASREMVSSYNEQFF.

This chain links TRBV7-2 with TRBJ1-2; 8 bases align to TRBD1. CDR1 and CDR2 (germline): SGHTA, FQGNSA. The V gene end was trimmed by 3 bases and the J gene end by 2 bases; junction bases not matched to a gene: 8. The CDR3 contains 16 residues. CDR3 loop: CASSFRDRRTNYGYTF. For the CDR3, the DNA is TGTGCCAGCAGCTTCCGGGACAGGCGTACCAACTATGGCTACACCTTC.

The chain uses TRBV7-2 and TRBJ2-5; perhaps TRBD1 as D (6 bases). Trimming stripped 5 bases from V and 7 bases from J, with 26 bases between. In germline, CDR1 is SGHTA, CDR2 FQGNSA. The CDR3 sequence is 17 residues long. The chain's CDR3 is CASSPTPRQGSFGTQYF. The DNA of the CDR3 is TGTGCCAGCAGCCCTACACCACGTCAGGGGAGCTTTGGGACCCAGTACTTC.

This CDR3 reads CASTHFEVLRNSPLHF. The CDR3 DNA reads as TGTGCCAGCACCCACTTCGAGGTGCTCCGGAATTCACCCCTCCACTTT. The rearrangement joins TRBV5-6 to TRBJ1-6; no reliable D call. CDR3 length: 16 amino acids. V was pared by 6 bases and J by 7 bases, with 20 bases between. Germline CDR1 reads SGHDT; CDR2 reads YYEEEE.

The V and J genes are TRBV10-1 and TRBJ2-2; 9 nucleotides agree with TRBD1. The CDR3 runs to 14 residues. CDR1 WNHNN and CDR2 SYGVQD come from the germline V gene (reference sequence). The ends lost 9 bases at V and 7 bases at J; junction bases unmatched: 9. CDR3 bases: TGCGCCAGTGGGACAGGGATATTCGGCGGGGAGCTGTTTTTT. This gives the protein CASGTGIFGGELFF.

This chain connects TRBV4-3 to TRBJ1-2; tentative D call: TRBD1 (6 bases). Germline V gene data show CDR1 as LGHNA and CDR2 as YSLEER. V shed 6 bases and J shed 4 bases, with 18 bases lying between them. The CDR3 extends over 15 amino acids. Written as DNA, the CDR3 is TGCGCCAGCAGACTTAAAGCACAGGGCATCTATGGCTACACCTTC. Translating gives CASRLKAQGIYGYTF.

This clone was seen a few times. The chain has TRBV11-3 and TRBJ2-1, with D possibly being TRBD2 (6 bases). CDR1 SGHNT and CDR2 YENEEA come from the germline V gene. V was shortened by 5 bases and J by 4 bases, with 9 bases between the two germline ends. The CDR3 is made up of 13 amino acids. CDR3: CASSPGVYNEQFF. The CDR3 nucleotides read TGTGCCAGCAGCCCGGGGGTTTACAATGAGCAGTTCTTC.

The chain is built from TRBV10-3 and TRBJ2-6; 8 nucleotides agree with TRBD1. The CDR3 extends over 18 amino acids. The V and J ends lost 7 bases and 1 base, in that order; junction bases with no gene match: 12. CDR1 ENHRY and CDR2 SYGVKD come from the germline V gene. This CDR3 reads CAITSGQGLGSGANVLTF. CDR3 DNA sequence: TGTGCCATCACCAGCGGACAGGGTCTTGGGTCTGGGGCCAACGTCCTGACTTTC.

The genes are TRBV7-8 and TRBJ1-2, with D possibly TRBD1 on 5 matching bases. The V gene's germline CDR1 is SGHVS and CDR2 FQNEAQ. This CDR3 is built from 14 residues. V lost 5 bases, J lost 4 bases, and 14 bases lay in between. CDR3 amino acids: CASSPGVGGYGYTF. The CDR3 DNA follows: TGTGCCAGCAGCCCCGGCGTGGGGGGCTATGGCTACACCTTC.